The source of this TCR beta chain is a study of blood T cell repertoires in COVID-19. At the level of the study: Whether acute or convalescent, the COVID-19 samples came from the United States, Italy and Spain. Sources were T cells, B-cell-depleted T cells, or PBMCs; the material itself was cDNA or gDNA.

The V gene end was trimmed by 1 base and the J gene end by 0 bases; junction bases not matched to a gene: 0. The CDR3 length is 15 residues. CDR1 and CDR2 (germline): LGHNT, FRNRAP. In the source study's methods: Reference gene primer amplification in the assay estimated nucleated cell counts. Sequencing used immunoSEQ multiplex PCR; TCRdb keeps in-frame clones, though not all of them. V, J and clone size derive from that table, while D and trimming were established from the DNA sequence. Of 30,000 to 45,000 clones listed, 75% to 90% were seen once; the top ten hold around a fifth. Sequenced material: peripheral blood. The sequence came from a man between 70 and 80 years old with acute or convalescent COVID-19. The rearrangement links TRBV12-5 to TRBJ2-1; TRBD2 agrees at 7 bases. The CDR3 bases are TGTGCTAGTGGTTTGGGCGGGAGCTCCTACAATGAGCAGTTCTTC. This encodes CASGLGGSSYNEQFF.